This T cell receptor beta chain was sequenced in a study of blood T cells in healthy people across ages. Findings of the study overall: A roughly linear fall in TCR beta diversity per million T cells was seen with increasing age.

This clonotype showed up just a few times. What it recognizes is unknown. Per-sample PBMC isolation yielded at least 6.5 million cells. A second PCR of 7 to 11 cycles used a sample-barcoded 5' primer and a J-beta primer mix. CDR3-containing paired-end reads numbering at least 2.5 million came from each sample. TCRdb processed the 5' RACE reads anew with MiXCR; each CDR3 protein has one entry. The sample includes some 550,000 distinct CDR3 sequences, roughly 48% of them seen just once. CDR1 is LNHNV and CDR2 is YYDKDF in the germline V gene (reference sequence). The CDR3 has 14 residues. The ends were cut back, 1 base at V and 3 bases at J, with 9 bases in the middle.

The sequence came from a man older than 75 in good health. The material sequenced was blood. This chain links TRBV15 with TRBJ1-2; D gene uncertain. The CDR3 protein is CATSRGLGDYGYTF. The DNA for the CDR3 is TGTGCCACCAGCAGAGGGCTGGGAGACTATGGCTACACCTTC.